The present entry profiles one T cell receptor (beta chain) with its context. Its antigen specificity is not known. No base-level quality is on record; no much larger clone is a single base apart. The sample belongs to a study of blood T cell repertoires in COVID-19 (dated by TCRdb to the early 2020s). Concerning the study at large: Collaborator samples came from the United States, Italy and Spain and covered acute and convalescent phases of COVID-19. The material from the prospective study consisted of cDNA or gDNA derived from T cells, B-cell-depleted T cells, or PBMCs. The dataset comprised deeply sampled blood TCRbeta repertoires from subjects exposed to, actively infected with, or recovered from COVID-19. A freely available public database, intended as a resource for researchers studying the immune response to SARS-CoV-2, is where the repertoires were released. The samples were drawn from the first 160 participants of the ongoing ImmuneRACE study and from 1,254 subjects provided by 6 global collaborators. Sample metadata almost always included a de-identified subject ID, COVID-19 status, age in years and sex. Where available, HLA class I and class II types were taken from metadata supplied by the sample provider and were not determined by assay-based typing.

CDR1 and CDR2 (SGHRS, YFSETQ) derive from the germline V gene. The CDR3 runs 15 residues from the cysteine to the phenylalanine. Left in the record is the CDR3 DNA by itself, 45 bases read in frame from the first base. The trim is 0 bases for V and 5 bases for J, with a gap of 12 bases between the germline ends. Enrolling through a virtual design, the prospective study's participants ranged in age from roughly 18 to 89 years and lived across 24 United States geographic areas. Cohort assignment in the prospective study relied on participant-reported clinical history from a screening survey and a study questionnaire. Recovered participants in ImmuneRACE Cohort 3 were defined by two consecutive negative NP/OP PCR tests, clearance by a healthcare professional, or resolution of symptoms. Each participant in the prospective study had whole blood, serum and a nasopharyngeal or oropharyngeal swab collected by mobile phlebotomists. Prospective study participants could optionally give additional blood draws and questionnaires over an approximately 2-month period. Before DNA extraction, blood samples from the prospective study were shipped at room temperature or frozen.

TCRbeta CDR3 regions were amplified from genomic DNA by means of the immunoSEQ Assay, a bias-controlled multiplex PCR. The study's processing was this. The number of nucleated cells in each sample was estimated by amplification of reference gene primers within the assay. To quantify the absolute abundance of each unique TCRbeta CDR3 rearrangement, sequence reads were collapsed and filtered. For each sample, productive Simpson clonality was calculated as the square root of Simpson's diversity index across productive rearrangements. TCRdb took over this immuneACCESS table, retaining in-frame rearrangements with V and J assigned. Such tables are incomplete; in checked studies, under half of the missing clones stem from an unresolved V gene, and the remainder is unexplained. V, J and clone size are those of that table, while D and trimming were read from the DNA. The sample table holds more than 300,000 clones, of which 65% to 90% were seen once. The ten largest clonotypes hold over 3.5% of the sample.

Study-level results and caveats: The amount of clinical and demographic metadata varied by source and participant and was provided uncurated.

The sequenced sample consisted of PBMCs or T cells enriched from blood (not recorded which). This receptor was taken from a man in his thirties or forties who had recovered from COVID-19. The rearranged chain carries TRBV5-1 and TRBJ1-5; a tentative D match to TRBD1 spans 5 bases. The nucleotides read TGCGCCAGCAGCTTGGTGGGTGGGGACTATCAGCCCCAGCATTTT. It encodes CASSLVGGDYQPQHF.